This T cell receptor (beta chain) was recovered during a study of blood T cell repertoires in COVID-19 (dated by TCRdb to 2018 to 2021). Regarding the research as a whole: Samples covering the acute and convalescent phases of COVID-19 were provided by collaborators in the United States, Italy and Spain. Samples were obtained from the ongoing ImmuneRACE study (first 160 participants) and from about 1,300 subjects provided by 6 global collaborators. The prospective study material was composed of cDNA or gDNA derived from T cells, B-cell-depleted T cells, or PBMCs. The sample metadata nearly always contained a de-identified subject ID, COVID-19 status, age in years and sex. Where available, HLA class I and class II types were obtained from metadata supplied by the sample provider rather than from assay-based typing. Subjects who had been exposed to COVID-19, were actively infected with it, or had recovered from it provided the deeply sampled blood TCRbeta repertoires that made up the dataset. The repertoires were made available in a free public database intended to serve as a resource for research on the immune response to SARS-CoV-2.

The collaborating institutions used their own protocols to collect whole blood in K2EDTA tubes. For TCRbeta analysis, collaborator samples were shipped as frozen whole blood, as isolated PBMCs, or as DNA extracted from either sample type. CDR1 SNHLY and CDR2 FYNNEI are derived from the germline V gene. The CDR3 spans 12 residues, from the cysteine through the phenylalanine. The entry retains the CDR3 DNA only, 36 bases that are in frame from base 1. Trimming costs V 10 bases and J 5 bases, and their ends lie 15 bases apart. TCRbeta CDR3 regions were amplified from genomic DNA using the immunoSEQ Assay, a bias-controlled multiplex PCR. The original pipeline was this. Within the assay, amplification of reference gene primers was used to estimate how many nucleated cells each sample contained. To quantify the absolute abundance of each unique TCRbeta CDR3 rearrangement, sequence reads were collapsed and filtered. For each sample, productive Simpson clonality was calculated as the square root of Simpson's diversity index over productive rearrangements. The table comes from immuneACCESS by way of TCRdb, which keeps in-frame sequences with V and J called. Part of the clones is missing from these tables; in studies checked, under half for an unresolved V gene and the rest for unknown reasons. V and J calls and clone size are as listed in that table; D and trimming were resolved from the DNA. This sample gives approximately 100,000 clones in total; about 90% of them show up just once. 15% to 20% of the sample is taken by the ten largest.

General conclusions and limits of the study: How much clinical and demographic metadata was included differed by source and by participant, and the metadata was provided uncurated.

With respect to this clone: Its antigen specificity is not known. It has no much larger one-base neighbor in the sample; base qualities were not kept.

The TCR was taken from a man aged 45-65 years with acute or convalescent COVID-19. Sequencing was done on a sample of peripheral blood. This receptor chain uses TRBV2 and TRBJ2-7, with a tentative D gene TRBD2 over 5 matching bases. The sequenced DNA is TGTGCCAAGCGAGGACGGGGAAACGAGCAGTACTTC. Translated, this is CAKRGRGNEQYF.